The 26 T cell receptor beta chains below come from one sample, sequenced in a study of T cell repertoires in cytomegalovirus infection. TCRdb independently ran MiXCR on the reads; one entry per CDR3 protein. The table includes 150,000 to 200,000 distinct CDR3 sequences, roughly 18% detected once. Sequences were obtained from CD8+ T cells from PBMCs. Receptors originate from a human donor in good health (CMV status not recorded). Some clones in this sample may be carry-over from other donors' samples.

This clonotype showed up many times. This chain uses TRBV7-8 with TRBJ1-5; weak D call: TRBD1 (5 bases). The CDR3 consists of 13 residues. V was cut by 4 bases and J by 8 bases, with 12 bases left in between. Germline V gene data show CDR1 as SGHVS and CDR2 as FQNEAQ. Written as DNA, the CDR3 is TGTGCCAGCAGCTCCAGGGTCAGGGAGCCCCAGCATTTT. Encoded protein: CASSSRVREPQHF. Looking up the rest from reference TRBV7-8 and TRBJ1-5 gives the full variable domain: GAGVSQSPRYKVAKRGQDVALRCDPISGHVSLFWYQQALGQGPEFLTYFQNEAQLDKSGLPSDRFFAERPEGSVSTLKIQRTQQEDSAVYLCASSSRVREPQHFGDGTRLSIL.

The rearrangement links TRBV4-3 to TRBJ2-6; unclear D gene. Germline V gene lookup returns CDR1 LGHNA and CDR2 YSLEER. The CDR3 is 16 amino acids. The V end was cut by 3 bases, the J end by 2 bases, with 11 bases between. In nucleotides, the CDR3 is TGCGCCAGCAGCCATGACTCAACTACTGGGGCCAACGTCCTGACTTTC. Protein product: CASSHDSTTGANVLTF.

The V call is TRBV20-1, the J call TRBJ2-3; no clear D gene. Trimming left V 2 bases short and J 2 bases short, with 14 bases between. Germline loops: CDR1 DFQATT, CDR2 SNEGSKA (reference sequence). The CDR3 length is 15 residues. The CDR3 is CSARTKPPYTDTQYF. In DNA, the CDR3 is TGCAGTGCTAGAACCAAGCCGCCATACACAGATACGCAGTATTTT.

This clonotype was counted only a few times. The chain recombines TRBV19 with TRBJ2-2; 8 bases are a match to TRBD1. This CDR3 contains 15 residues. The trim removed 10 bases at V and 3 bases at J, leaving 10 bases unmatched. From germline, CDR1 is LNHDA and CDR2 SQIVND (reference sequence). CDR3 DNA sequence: TGTGCCACCAGCCCGGGGACAGGCCACACCGGGGAGCTGTTTTTT. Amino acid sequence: CATSPGTGHTGELFF.

This CDR3 reads CSAHDPNSAKNIQYF. The CDR3 coding sequence is TGCAGTGCTCACGACCCAAACTCAGCCAAAAACATTCAGTACTTC. The chain combines TRBV20-1 with TRBJ2-4; D gene unclear. The CDR3 totals 15 residues. V lost 5 bases, J lost 0 bases, and 14 bases lay in between. The germline CDR1 and CDR2 sequences are DFQATT and SNEGSKA (reference sequence).

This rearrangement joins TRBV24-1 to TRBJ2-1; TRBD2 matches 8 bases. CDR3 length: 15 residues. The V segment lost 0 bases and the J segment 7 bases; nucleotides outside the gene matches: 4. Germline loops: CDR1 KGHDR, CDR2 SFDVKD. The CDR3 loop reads CATSDLGGRKNEQFF. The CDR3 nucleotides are TGTGCCACCAGTGATTTGGGCGGGAGGAAAAATGAGCAGTTCTTC.

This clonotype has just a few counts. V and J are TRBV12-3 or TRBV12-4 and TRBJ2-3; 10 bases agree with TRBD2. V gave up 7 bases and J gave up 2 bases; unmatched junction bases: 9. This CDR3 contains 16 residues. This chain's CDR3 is CASTYTSGAFTDTQYF. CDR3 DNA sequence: TGTGCCAGCACTTATACTAGCGGGGCGTTCACAGATACGCAGTATTTT.

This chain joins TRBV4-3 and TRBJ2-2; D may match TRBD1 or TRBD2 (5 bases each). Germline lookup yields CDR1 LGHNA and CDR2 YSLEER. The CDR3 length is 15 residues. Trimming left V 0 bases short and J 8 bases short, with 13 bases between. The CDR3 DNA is TGCGCCAGCAGCCAAGAAGATGGGGGTTTGGGGGAGCTGTTTTTT. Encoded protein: CASSQEDGGLGELFF.

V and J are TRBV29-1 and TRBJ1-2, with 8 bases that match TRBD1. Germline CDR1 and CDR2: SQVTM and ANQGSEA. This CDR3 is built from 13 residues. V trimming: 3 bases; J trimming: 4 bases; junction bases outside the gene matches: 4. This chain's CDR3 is CSVDRTGPYGYTF. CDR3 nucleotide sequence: TGCAGCGTTGACAGGACAGGGCCCTATGGCTACACCTTC.

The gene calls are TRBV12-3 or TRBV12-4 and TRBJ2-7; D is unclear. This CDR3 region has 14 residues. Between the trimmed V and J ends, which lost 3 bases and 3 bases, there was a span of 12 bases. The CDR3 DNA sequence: TGTGCCAGCAGTTTTTTACTATTTGGCTACGAGCAGTACTTC. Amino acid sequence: CASSFLLFGYEQYF.

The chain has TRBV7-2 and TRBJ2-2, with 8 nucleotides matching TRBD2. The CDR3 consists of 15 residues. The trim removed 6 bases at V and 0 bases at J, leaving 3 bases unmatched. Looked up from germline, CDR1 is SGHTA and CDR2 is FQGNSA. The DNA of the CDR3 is TGTGCCAGCAGTCCAGCGGGAGCGAACACCGGGGAGCTGTTTTTT. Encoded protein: CASSPAGANTGELFF.

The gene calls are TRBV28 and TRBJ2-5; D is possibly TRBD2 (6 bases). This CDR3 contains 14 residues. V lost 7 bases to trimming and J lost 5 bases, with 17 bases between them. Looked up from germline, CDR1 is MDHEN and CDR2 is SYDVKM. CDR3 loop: CASNGRARGETQYF. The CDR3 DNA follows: TGTGCCAGCAACGGCAGGGCCCGGGGGGAGACCCAGTACTTC.

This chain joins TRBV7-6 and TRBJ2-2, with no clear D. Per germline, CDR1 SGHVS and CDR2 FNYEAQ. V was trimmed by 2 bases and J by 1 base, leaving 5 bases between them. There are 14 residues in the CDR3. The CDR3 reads CASSLSLNTGELFF. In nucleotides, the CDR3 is TGTGCCAGCAGCTTATCTCTGAACACCGGGGAGCTGTTTTTT.

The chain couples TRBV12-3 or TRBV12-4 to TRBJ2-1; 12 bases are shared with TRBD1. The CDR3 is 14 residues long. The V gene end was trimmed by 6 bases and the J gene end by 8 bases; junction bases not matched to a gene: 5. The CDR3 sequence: CASRTGTGGYEQFF. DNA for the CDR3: TGTGCCAGCAGGACCGGGACAGGGGGCTATGAGCAGTTCTTC.

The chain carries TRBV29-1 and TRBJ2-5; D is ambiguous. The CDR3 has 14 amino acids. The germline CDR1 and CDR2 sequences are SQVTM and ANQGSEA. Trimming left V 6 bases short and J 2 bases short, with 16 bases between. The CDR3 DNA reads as TGCAGCGTCTTTACCTACAAGGATCAAGAGACCCAGTACTTC. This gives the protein CSVFTYKDQETQYF.

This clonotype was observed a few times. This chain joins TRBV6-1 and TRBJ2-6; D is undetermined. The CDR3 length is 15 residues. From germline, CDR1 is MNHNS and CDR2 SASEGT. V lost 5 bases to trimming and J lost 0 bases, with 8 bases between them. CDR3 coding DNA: TGTGCCAGCAGTAACAGTCCCTCTGGGGCCAACGTCCTGACTTTC. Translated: CASSNSPSGANVLTF.

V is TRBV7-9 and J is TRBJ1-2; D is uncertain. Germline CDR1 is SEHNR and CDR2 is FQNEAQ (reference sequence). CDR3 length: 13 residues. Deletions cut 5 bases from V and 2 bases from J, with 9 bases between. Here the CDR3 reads CASSPRTNYGYTF. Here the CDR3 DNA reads TGTGCCAGCAGCCCCCGGACCAACTATGGCTACACCTTC.

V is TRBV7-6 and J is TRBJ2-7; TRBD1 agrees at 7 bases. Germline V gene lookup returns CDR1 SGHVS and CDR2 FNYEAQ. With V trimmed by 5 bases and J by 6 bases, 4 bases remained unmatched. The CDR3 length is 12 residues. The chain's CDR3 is CASSPTGAEQYF. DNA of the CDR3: TGTGCCAGCAGCCCTACAGGGGCCGAGCAGTACTTC.

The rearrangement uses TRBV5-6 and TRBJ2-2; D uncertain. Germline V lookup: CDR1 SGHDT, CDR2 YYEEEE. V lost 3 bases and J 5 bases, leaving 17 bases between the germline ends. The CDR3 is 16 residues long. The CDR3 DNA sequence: TGTGCCAGCAGCTCACGTCCAGTAACATTGACCGGGGAGCTGTTTTTT. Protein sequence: CASSSRPVTLTGELFF.

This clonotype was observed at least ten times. The CDR3 loop is CASSLVGIGRTEAFF. CDR3 nucleotides: TGTGCCAGCAGCTTAGTGGGAATAGGGAGAACTGAAGCTTTCTTT. J is TRBJ1-1 and V is TRBV7-2; the D is unclear. Per the germline V gene, CDR1 is SGHTA and CDR2 is FQGNSA. The V and J ends lost 1 base and 5 bases respectively, with 14 bases between them. The CDR3 has 15 amino acids. Full variable domain (outside the CDR3, taken from reference TRBV7-2 and TRBJ1-1): GAGVSQSPSNKVTEKGKDVELRCDPISGHTALYWYRQSLGQGLEFLIYFQGNSAPDKSGLPSDRFSAERTGGSVSTLTIQRTQQEDSAVYLCASSLVGIGRTEAFFGQGTRLTVV.

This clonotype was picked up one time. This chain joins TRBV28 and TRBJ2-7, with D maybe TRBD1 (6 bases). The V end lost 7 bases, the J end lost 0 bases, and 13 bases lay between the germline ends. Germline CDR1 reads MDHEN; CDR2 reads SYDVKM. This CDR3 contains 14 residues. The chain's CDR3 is CASTNNRVSYEQYF. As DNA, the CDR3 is TGTGCCAGCACGAACAACAGGGTCTCCTACGAGCAGTACTTC.

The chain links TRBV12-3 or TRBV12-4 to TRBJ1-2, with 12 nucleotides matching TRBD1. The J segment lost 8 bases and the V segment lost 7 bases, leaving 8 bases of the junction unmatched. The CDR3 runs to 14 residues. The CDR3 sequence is CASTPRDRGLGYTF. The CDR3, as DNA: TGTGCCAGCACCCCCCGGGACAGGGGGCTGGGCTACACCTTC.

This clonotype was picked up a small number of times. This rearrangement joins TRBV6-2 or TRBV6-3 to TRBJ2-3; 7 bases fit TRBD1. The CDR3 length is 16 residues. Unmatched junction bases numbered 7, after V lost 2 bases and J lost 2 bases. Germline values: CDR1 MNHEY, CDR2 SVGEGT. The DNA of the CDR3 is TGTGCCAGCAGTTACGAGGTCGGGACAGCCACAGATACGCAGTATTTT. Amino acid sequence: CASSYEVGTATDTQYF.

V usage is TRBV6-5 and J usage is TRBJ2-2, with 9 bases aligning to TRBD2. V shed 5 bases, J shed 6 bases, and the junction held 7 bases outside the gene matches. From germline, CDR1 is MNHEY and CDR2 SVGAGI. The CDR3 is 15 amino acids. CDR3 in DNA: TGTGCCAGCAGTCGTAGCGGGGGCCGGTCCGGGGAGCTGTTTTTT. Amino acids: CASSRSGGRSGELFF.

The CDR3 nucleotides are TGTGCCAGCAGTCCGAAGGGAGGGACAAGGGCCTACGAGCAGTACTTC. This encodes CASSPKGGTRAYEQYF. V is TRBV28 and J is TRBJ2-7, with TRBD2 as a possible D gene (7 bases). Trimming pared 5 bases from V and 2 bases from J, leaving 19 bases between. Germline V gene lookup returns CDR1 MDHEN and CDR2 SYDVKM. CDR3 length equals 16 residues.

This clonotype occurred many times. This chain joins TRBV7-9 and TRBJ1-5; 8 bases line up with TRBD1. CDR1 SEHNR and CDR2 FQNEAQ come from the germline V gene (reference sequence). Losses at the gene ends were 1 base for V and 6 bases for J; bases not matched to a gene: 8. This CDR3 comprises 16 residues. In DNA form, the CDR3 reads TGTGCCAGCAGCTTAGGACAGGGGCTAATGCGTCAGCCCCAGCATTTT. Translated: CASSLGQGLMRQPQHF.